These 23 T cell receptor beta chains originate from one sample sequenced in a study of blood T cell repertoires in COVID-19. Assay used: immunoSEQ multiplex PCR; TCRdb lists only in-frame clones, some missing. The table lists hundreds of thousands of clones, roughly 85% of them singletons. Sequencing was done on a sample of peripheral blood. These receptors were taken from a woman aged 25 to 45 with active or convalescent COVID-19.

The chain uses TRBV6-5 and TRBJ2-2, with a tentative D call TRBD2 (6 bases). Trimming took 8 bases from V and 0 from J, leaving 13 bases between them. Germline-derived CDR1 and CDR2 are MNHEY and SVGAGI. This CDR3 spans 15 amino acids. CDR3 coding DNA: TGTGCCAGCGGTAGGGACTCTACGAACACCGGGGAGCTGTTTTTT. Translated: CASGRDSTNTGELFF.

V usage is TRBV5-1 and J usage is TRBJ2-1; possible D gene TRBD2, 6 bases. Trimming removed 4 bases at V and 3 bases at J, with 17 bases between. Germline V gives CDR1 SGHRS, CDR2 YFSETQ. The CDR3 has 16 amino acids. DNA of the CDR3: TGCGCCAGCAGCCTGGGCGGCGGGGCAAACTACAATGAGCAGTTCTTC. This codes for CASSLGGGANYNEQFF.

For the CDR3, the DNA is TGTGCCAGCAGTTCATCAGACAGCAACACTGAAGCTTTCTTT. As protein: CASSSSDSNTEAFF. This chain uses TRBV11-2 with TRBJ1-1; D might be TRBD1 (5 bases). Germline V gene data show CDR1 as SGHAT and CDR2 as FQNNGV. This CDR3 has 14 residues. Trimming took 6 bases from V and 2 from J, leaving 13 bases between them.

The chain carries TRBV4-1 and TRBJ2-1; D gene ambiguous. This CDR3 is built from 13 residues. CDR1 is MGHRA and CDR2 is YSYEKL in the germline V gene. V lost 3 bases to trimming and J lost 2 bases, with 5 bases between them. Written as DNA, the CDR3 is TGCGCCAGCAGCCAGGCACCCTACAATGAGCAGTTCTTC. Translation: CASSQAPYNEQFF.

The V gene is TRBV4-1, the J gene TRBJ1-6; 9 positions agree with TRBD1. CDR1 and CDR2 from the germline V gene are MGHRA and YSYEKL. The trim removed 3 bases at V and 7 bases at J, leaving 1 base unmatched. The CDR3 loop spans 14 amino acids. This CDR3 is CASSQDRGNSPLHF. The CDR3 DNA sequence: TGCGCCAGCAGCCAGGACAGGGGAAATTCACCCCTCCACTTT.

This clone was observed a single time. The V gene is TRBV2, the J gene TRBJ1-1; 11 nucleotides match TRBD1. The V gene's germline CDR1 is SNHLY and CDR2 FYNNEI. V dropped 3 bases and J dropped 11; count of bases not matched to a gene: 14. CDR3 length: 16 amino acids. CDR3 in amino acids: CASSDSGGSGDRGAFF. CDR3 DNA: TGTGCCAGCAGTGATAGTGGTGGTTCTGGGGACAGGGGGGCTTTCTTT.

The chain employs TRBV27 and TRBJ2-3; 9 bases fit TRBD2. The CDR3 totals 18 residues. V shed 0 bases and J 1 base; nucleotides not matched to a gene: 8. Germline V gene data show CDR1 as MNHEY and CDR2 as SMNVEV (reference sequence). CDR3 in amino acids: CASSLSISGSGGTDTQYF. The CDR3 DNA is TGTGCCAGCAGTTTATCTATTAGCGGGAGTGGGGGCACAGATACGCAGTATTTT.

This chain uses TRBV5-1 with TRBJ1-3, with D hard to call. The germline V gene encodes CDR1 SGHRS and CDR2 YFSETQ. V was shortened by 5 bases and J by 0 bases, with 12 bases between the two germline ends. The CDR3 length is 15 residues. CDR3 loop: CASSEGGSSGNTIYF. In nucleotides, the CDR3 is TGCGCCAGCAGTGAGGGAGGGAGCTCTGGAAACACCATATATTTT.

A few counts support this clone. The chain couples TRBV6-2 or TRBV6-3 to TRBJ1-5, with D possibly matching TRBD1 (6 bases). This CDR3 has 13 residues. The germline V and J ends were trimmed by 6 bases and 1 base, with 7 bases remaining between them. Germline V gene lookup returns CDR1 MNHEY and CDR2 SVGEGT. CDR3 in amino acids: CASSDRSNQPQHF. Here the CDR3 DNA reads TGTGCCAGCAGCGACAGGAGCAATCAGCCCCAGCATTTT.

This clone came up a few times. V gene TRBV18 combines with J gene TRBJ1-1, with a possible D match to TRBD1 (5 bases). Germline CDR1 and CDR2: KGHSH and LQKENI. V lost 3 bases to trimming and J lost 1 base, with 12 bases between them. The CDR3 is made up of 15 amino acids. CDR3 sequence reads: CASSPDGRGNTEAFF. CDR3 DNA: TGTGCCAGCTCACCGGACGGGAGGGGGAACACTGAAGCTTTCTTT.

The CDR3 coding sequence is TGTGCCAGCAGTTCTTCCGGGACAGGGGAAAGGAAAGCTTTCTTT. It translates to CASSSSGTGERKAFF. This chain links TRBV6-5 with TRBJ1-1; 10 bases line up with TRBD1. Unmatched junction bases numbered 11, after V lost 4 bases and J lost 9 bases. CDR3 length: 15 residues. Germline loops: CDR1 MNHEY, CDR2 SVGAGI.

The CDR3 DNA reads TGTGCCACCAGTGATTTTACAATGCCAAAAGCTTTCTTT. Translation: CATSDFTMPKAFF. V is TRBV24-1 and J is TRBJ1-1; the D is unclear. With 1 base removed from V and 9 bases from J, the gap between germline ends came to 11 bases. Germline V CDR1 and CDR2: KGHDR, SFDVKD. The CDR3 length is 13 residues.

The CDR3 bases are TGTGCCAGCAGCCAAACTGCCATTCGCCGGACATCTGGAAACACCATATATTTT. Amino acids: CASSQTAIRRTSGNTIYF. The chain has TRBV16 and TRBJ1-3; weak D call: TRBD1 (5 bases). The CDR3 is made up of 18 amino acids. V dropped 2 bases and J dropped 1 base, with 18 bases sitting between them. Germline CDR1 is KGHSY and CDR2 is FQNENV.

Here the CDR3 reads CASSEYAGGYNEQFF. As DNA, the CDR3 is TGTGCCAGCAGTGAATACGCGGGGGGGTACAATGAGCAGTTCTTC. The chain couples TRBV2 to TRBJ2-1, with 9 nucleotides matching TRBD2. This CDR3 has 15 residues. After removal of 2 bases from V and 4 bases from J, the junction contained 3 bases not matched to a gene. The germline V gene encodes CDR1 SNHLY and CDR2 FYNNEI. Variable domain in full (rest from reference TRBV2 and TRBJ2-1): EPEVTQTPSHQVTQMGQEVILRCVPISNHLYFYWYRQILGQKVEFLVSFYNNEISEKSEIFDDQFSVERPDGSNFTLKIRSTKLEDSAMYFCASSEYAGGYNEQFFGPGTRLTVL.

The chain is built from TRBV5-5 and TRBJ1-1; D is unresolved. This CDR3 has 15 amino acids. V gave up 0 bases and J gave up 0 bases, with 9 bases separating them. Germline V gene lookup returns CDR1 SGHKS and CDR2 YYEKEE (reference sequence). The CDR3 region is CASSLVTGLNTEAFF. The CDR3 DNA reads as TGTGCCAGCAGCTTGGTTACCGGTTTGAACACTGAAGCTTTCTTT.

In the case of this clone: The same CDR3 also results from other DNA sequences found in this sample. This chain links TRBV5-1 with TRBJ1-1; tentative D call: TRBD1 (6 bases). The CDR3 has 14 amino acids. Trimming took off 0 bases at V and 2 bases at J, with 8 bases between the two ends. Germline CDR1 is SGHRS and CDR2 is YFSETQ. The CDR3 loop is CASSLGQVNTEAFF. In nucleotides, the CDR3 is TGCGCCAGCAGCTTGGGACAGGTTAACACTGAAGCTTTCTTT. The full variable domain, completed using reference TRBV5-1 and TRBJ1-1, is KAGVTQTPRYLIKTRGQQVTLSCSPISGHRSVSWYQQTPGQGLQFLFEYFSETQRNKGNFPGRFSGRQFSNSRSEMNVSTLELGDSALYLCASSLGQVNTEAFFGQGTRLTVV.

The V and J genes are TRBV25-1 and TRBJ1-2, with D maybe TRBD1 (5 bases). From germline, CDR1 is MGHDK and CDR2 SYGVNS. The CDR3 runs to 13 residues. Deletions cut 1 base from V and 7 bases from J, with 10 bases between. CDR3 coding DNA: TGTGCCAGCAGTGAATTTACAGGTCTTGGCTACACCTTC. This codes for CASSEFTGLGYTF.

The J gene is TRBJ2-5, the V gene TRBV27, with 9 bases that match TRBD1. CDR1 MNHEY and CDR2 SMNVEV come from the germline V gene (reference sequence). V lost 5 bases, J lost 4 bases, and 8 bases stayed unmatched. This CDR3 comprises 15 residues. The CDR3, as DNA: TGTGCCAGCAGTAGTCACCGGGACAGGGTAGAGACCCAGTACTTC. Its translation: CASSSHRDRVETQYF.

The rearrangement uses TRBV5-5 and TRBJ1-6, with 10 positions matching TRBD1. Losses at the gene ends were 4 bases for V and 8 bases for J; bases not matched to a gene: 6. Germline CDR1 SGHKS, CDR2 YYEKEE (reference sequence). The CDR3 is made up of 15 amino acids. For the CDR3, the DNA is TGTGCCAGCAGCCTGGGACAGGGGCCAGATTCACCCCTCCACTTT. Its protein product is CASSLGQGPDSPLHF.

The J gene is TRBJ1-1, the V gene TRBV29-1, with TRBD1 as a possible D gene (6 bases). Trimming cost V 1 base and J 1 base, with 13 bases left between them. Germline V CDR1 and CDR2: SQVTM, ANQGSEA. This CDR3 region has 15 residues. The CDR3 protein is CSVEGLQGQNTEAFF. In DNA form, the CDR3 reads TGCAGCGTTGAAGGCCTACAGGGCCAGAACACTGAAGCTTTCTTT.

The chain has TRBV3-1 (or the pseudogene TRBV3-2) and TRBJ2-7; D gene uncertain. The CDR3 runs to 12 residues. Germline CDR1 is LGHDT and CDR2 is YNNKEL (reference sequence). V was pared by 2 bases and J by 4 bases, with 6 bases between. CDR3 in amino acids: CASSQTLYEQYF. The CDR3 DNA reads as TGTGCCAGCAGCCAAACACTATACGAGCAGTACTTC.

The genes are TRBV3-1 (or the pseudogene TRBV3-2) and TRBJ2-2; a weak D match, TRBD1 (6 bases). The CDR3 length is 18 residues. CDR1 and CDR2 (germline): LGHDT, YNNKEL (reference sequence). Trimming took off 4 bases at V and 6 bases at J, with 24 bases between the two ends. CDR3 amino acids: CASSRENRILQGSGELFF. The CDR3 bases are TGTGCCAGCAGCCGGGAGAATAGAATTCTACAGGGCTCCGGGGAGCTGTTTTTT.

V and J are TRBV6-5 and TRBJ2-5; D perhaps matches TRBD1 (5 bases). Trimming cost V 6 bases and J 5 bases, with 16 bases left between them. The CDR3 length is 14 residues. Germline V gives CDR1 MNHEY, CDR2 SVGAGI. The CDR3 loop is CASRGLASRETQYF. CDR3 DNA sequence: TGTGCCAGCAGGGGGCTGGCCTCCCGGGAGACCCAGTACTTC.